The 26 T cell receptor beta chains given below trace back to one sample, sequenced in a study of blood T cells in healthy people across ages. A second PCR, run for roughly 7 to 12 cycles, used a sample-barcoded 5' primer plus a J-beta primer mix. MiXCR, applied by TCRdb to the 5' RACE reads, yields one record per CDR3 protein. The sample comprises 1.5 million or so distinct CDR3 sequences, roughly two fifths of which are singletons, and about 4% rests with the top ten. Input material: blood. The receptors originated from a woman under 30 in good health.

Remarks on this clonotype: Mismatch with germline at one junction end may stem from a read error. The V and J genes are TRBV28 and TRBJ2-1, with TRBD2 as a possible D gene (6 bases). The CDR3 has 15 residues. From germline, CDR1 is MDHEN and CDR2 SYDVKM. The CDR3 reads CTSSGGTPSYNEQFF. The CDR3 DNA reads TGCACCAGCAGTGGCGGGACCCCCTCCTACAATGAGCAGTTCTTC.

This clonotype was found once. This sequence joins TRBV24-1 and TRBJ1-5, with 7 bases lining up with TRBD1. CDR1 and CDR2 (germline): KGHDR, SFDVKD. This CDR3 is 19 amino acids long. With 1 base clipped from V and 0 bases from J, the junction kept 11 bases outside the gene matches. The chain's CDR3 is CATSDLDGTEKNSNQPQHF. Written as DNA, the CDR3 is TGTGCCACCAGTGATTTAGACGGGACAGAGAAAAATAGCAATCAGCCCCAGCATTTT.

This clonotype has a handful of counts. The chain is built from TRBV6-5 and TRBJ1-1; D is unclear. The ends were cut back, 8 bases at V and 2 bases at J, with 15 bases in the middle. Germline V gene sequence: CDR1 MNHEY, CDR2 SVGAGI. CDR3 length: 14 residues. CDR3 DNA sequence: TGTGCCAGCCTAACGCTGGGAAGAAACACTGAAGCTTTCTTT. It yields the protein CASLTLGRNTEAFF.

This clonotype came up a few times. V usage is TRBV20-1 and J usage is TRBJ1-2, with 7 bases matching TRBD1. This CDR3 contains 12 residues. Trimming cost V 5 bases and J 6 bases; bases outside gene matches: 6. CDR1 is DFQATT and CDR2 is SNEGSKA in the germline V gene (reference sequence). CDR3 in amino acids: CSAQGQRDGYTF. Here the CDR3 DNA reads TGCAGTGCTCAGGGACAGAGGGATGGCTACACCTTC.

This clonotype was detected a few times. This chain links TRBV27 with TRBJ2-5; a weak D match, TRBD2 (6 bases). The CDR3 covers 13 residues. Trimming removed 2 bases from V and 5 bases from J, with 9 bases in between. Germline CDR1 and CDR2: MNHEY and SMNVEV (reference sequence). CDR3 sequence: CASSLASDETQYF. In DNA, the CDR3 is TGTGCCAGCAGTTTAGCTAGCGATGAGACCCAGTACTTC.

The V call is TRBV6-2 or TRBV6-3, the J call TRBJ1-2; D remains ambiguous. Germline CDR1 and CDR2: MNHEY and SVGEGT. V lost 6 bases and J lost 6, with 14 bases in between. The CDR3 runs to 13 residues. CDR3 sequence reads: CASSTGFLNGYTF. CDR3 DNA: TGTGCCAGCAGCACGGGATTTTTGAATGGCTACACCTTC.

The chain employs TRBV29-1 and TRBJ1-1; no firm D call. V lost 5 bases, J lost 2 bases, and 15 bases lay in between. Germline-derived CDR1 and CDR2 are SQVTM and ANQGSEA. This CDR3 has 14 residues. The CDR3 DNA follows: TGCAGCGTTTCCAAGCTGACACCTAACACTGAAGCTTTCTTT. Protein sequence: CSVSKLTPNTEAFF. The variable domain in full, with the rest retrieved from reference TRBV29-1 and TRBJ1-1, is SAVISQKPSRDICQRGTSLTIQCQVDSQVTMMFWYRQQPGQSLTLIATANQGSEATYESGFVIDKFPISRPNLTFSTLTVSNMSPEDSSIYLCSVSKLTPNTEAFFGQGTRLTVV.

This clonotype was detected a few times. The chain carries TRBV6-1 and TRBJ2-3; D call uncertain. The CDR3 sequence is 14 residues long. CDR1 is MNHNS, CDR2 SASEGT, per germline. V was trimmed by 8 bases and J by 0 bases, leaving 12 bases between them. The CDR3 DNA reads TGTGCCAGCGAGGCGGTGGGTAGCACAGATACGCAGTATTTT. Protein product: CASEAVGSTDTQYF.

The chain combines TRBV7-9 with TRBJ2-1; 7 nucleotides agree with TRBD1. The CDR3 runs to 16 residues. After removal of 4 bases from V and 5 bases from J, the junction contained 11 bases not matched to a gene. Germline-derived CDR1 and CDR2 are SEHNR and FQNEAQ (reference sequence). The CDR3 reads CASSSLTGFVHNEQFF. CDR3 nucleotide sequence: TGTGCCAGCAGCTCCTTGACAGGGTTTGTCCACAATGAGCAGTTCTTC.

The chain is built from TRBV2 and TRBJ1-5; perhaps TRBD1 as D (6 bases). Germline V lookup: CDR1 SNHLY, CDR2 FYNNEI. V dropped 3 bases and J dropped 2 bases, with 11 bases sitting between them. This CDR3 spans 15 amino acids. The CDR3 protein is CASSDGGRGNQPQHF. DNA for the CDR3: TGTGCCAGCAGTGATGGGGGGCGCGGCAATCAGCCCCAGCATTTT.

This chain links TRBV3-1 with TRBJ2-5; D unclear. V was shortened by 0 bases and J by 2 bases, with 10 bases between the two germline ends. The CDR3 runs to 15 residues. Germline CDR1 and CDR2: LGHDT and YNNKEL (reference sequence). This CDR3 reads CASSQDEVGQETQYF. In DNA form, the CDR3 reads TGTGCCAGCAGCCAAGACGAGGTGGGGCAAGAGACCCAGTACTTC.

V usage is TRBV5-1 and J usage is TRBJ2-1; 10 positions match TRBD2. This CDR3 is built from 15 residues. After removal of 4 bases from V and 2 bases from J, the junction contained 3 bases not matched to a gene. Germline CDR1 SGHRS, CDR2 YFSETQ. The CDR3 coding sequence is TGCGCCAGCAGCGCCGGACTAGCGGCCTACAATGAGCAGTTCTTC. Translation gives CASSAGLAAYNEQFF.

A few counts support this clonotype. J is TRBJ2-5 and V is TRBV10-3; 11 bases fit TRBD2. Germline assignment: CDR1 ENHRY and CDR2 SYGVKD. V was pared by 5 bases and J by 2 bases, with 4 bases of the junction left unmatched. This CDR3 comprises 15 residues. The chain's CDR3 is CAISQIAGGQETQYF. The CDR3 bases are TGTGCCATCAGTCAGATAGCGGGGGGGCAAGAGACCCAGTACTTC.

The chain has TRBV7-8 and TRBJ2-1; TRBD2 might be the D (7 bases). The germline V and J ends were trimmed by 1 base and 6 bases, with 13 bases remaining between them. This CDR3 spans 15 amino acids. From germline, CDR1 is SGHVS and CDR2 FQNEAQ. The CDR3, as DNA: TGTGCCAGCAGCTTAGTAGGGGGGGCCGCCAATGAGCAGTTCTTC. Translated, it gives CASSLVGGAANEQFF.

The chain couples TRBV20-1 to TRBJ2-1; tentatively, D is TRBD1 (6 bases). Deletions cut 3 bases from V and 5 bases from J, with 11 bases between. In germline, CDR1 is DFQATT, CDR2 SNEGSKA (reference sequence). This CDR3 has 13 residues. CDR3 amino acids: CSASRDTHNEQFF. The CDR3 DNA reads TGCAGTGCTAGCCGGGACACCCACAATGAGCAGTTCTTC.

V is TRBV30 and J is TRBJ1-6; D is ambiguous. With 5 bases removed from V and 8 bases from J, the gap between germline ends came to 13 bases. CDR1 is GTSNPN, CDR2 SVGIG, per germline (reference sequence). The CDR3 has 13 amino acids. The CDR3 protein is CAWAMTDDSPLHF. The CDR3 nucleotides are TGTGCCTGGGCAATGACGGATGATTCACCCCTCCACTTT. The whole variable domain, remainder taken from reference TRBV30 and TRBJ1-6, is SQTIHQWPATLVQPVGSPLSLECTVEGTSNPNLYWYRQAAGRGLQLLFYSVGIGQISSEVPQNLSASRPQDRQFILSSKKLLLSDSGFYLCAWAMTDDSPLHFGNGTRLTVT.

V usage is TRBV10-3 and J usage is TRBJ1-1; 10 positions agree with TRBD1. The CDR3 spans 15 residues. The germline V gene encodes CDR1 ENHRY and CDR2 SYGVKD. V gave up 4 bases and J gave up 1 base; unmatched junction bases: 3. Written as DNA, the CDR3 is TGTGCCATCAGTGCCTGGGACAGGGGGAACACTGAAGCTTTCTTT. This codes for CAISAWDRGNTEAFF.

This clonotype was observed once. The CDR3 nucleotides are TGTGCCATCAGTGGGGGTTTCTCTGGGGCCAACGTCCTGACTTTC. Translation: CAISGGFSGANVLTF. The V call is TRBV10-3, the J call TRBJ2-6; the D is unclear. Trimming cost V 4 bases and J 0 bases, with 7 bases left between them. The CDR3 extends over 15 amino acids. Per the germline V gene, CDR1 is ENHRY and CDR2 is SYGVKD.

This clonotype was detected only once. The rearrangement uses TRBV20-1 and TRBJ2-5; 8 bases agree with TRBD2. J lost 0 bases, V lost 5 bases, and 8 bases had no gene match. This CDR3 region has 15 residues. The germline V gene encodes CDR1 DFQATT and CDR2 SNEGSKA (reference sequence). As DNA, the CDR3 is TGCAGTGCTCACAAAGCGGGGGCGTACCAAGAGACCCAGTACTTC. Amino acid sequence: CSAHKAGAYQETQYF.

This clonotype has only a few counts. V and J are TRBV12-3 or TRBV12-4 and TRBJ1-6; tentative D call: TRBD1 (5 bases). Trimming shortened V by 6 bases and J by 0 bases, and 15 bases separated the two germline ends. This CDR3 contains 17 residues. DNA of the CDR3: TGTGCCAGCAGCCGGGACTTACCGAGCTCCTATAATTCACCCCTCCACTTT. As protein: CASSRDLPSSYNSPLHF.

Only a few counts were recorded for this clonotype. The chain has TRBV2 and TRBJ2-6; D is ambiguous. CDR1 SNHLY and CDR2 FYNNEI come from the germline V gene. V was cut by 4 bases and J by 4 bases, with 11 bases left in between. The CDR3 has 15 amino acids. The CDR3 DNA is TGTGCCAGCAGTGCTCAGCTGGTAGGGGCCAACGTCCTGACTTTC. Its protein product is CASSAQLVGANVLTF.

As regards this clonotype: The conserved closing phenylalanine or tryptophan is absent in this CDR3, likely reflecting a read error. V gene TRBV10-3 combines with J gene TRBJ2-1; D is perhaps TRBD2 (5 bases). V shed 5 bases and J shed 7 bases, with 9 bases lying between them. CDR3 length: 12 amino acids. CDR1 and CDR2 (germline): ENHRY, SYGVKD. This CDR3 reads CAISLGGNEQFL. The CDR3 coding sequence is TGTGCCATCAGTTTGGGCGGGAATGAGCAGTTCCTC.

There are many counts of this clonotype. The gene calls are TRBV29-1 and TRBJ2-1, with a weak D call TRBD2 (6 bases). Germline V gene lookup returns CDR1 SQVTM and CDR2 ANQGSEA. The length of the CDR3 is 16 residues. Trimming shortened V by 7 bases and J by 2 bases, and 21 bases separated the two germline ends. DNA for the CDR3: TGCAGCGGGAGGGCTAGAGAAGTATATGCCTACAATGAGCAGTTCTTC. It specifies CSGRAREVYAYNEQFF.

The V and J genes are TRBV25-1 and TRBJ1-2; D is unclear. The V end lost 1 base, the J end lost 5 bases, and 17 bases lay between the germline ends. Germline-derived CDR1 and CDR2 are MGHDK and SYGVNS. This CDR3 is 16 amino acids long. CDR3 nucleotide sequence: TGTGCCAGCAGTGAATTGCAGGAGAAGGCCCCGTATGGCTACACCTTC. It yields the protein CASSELQEKAPYGYTF.

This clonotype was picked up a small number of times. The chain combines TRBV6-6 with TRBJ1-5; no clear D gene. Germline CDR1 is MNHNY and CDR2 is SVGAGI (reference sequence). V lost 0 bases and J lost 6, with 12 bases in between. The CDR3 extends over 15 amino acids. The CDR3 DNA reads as TGTGCCAGCAGTTACTCAGGGTCGGCGCCTCAGCCCCAGCATTTT. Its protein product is CASSYSGSAPQPQHF.

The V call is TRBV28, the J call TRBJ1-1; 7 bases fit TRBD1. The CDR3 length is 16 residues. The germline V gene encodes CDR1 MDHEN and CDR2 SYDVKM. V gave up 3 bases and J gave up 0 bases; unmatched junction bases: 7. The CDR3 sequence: CASSLKFRGLNTEAFF. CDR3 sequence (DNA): TGTGCCAGCAGTTTGAAATTTAGGGGGCTGAACACTGAAGCTTTCTTT.